The 22 T cell receptor beta chains given below trace back to one sample, sequenced in a study of brain metastases from non-small cell lung cancer. Libraries were prepared by immunoSEQ multiplex PCR; TCRdb keeps only in-frame clonotypes and omits some of them. The sample carries under 3,000 clones, about 83% recorded once. The sequencing sample was made of primary lung tumor tissue. The receptors originated from a donor at least 40 years old with non-small cell lung cancer.

Turning to this clone: The junction does not match germline at one end; this may be a read error. The rearrangement uses TRBV6-2 or TRBV6-3 and TRBJ2-4, with TRBD1 matching 8 bases. CDR1 and CDR2 from the germline V gene are MNHEY and SVGEGT. The CDR3 spans 14 residues. The CDR3 region is CVSSVQGVSNIQYF. In DNA, the CDR3 is TGTGTCAGCAGTGTACAGGGGGTCTCAAACATTCAGTACTTC.

This clone showed up just once. The CDR3 is CSVEETGTSEKLFF. CDR3 coding DNA: TGCAGCGTTGAAGAGACAGGGACGAGTGAAAAACTGTTTTTT. The chain has TRBV29-1 and TRBJ1-4; 7 positions match TRBD1. The trim removed 0 bases at V and 7 bases at J, leaving 5 bases unmatched. Germline loops: CDR1 SQVTM, CDR2 ANQGSEA. The CDR3 sequence is 14 residues long.

The rearrangement uses TRBV7-9 and TRBJ2-5; 7 bases are a match to TRBD1. CDR1 and CDR2 from the germline V gene are SEHNR and FQNEAQ (reference sequence). The V gene end was trimmed by 4 bases and the J gene end by 2 bases; junction bases not matched to a gene: 7. The CDR3 contains 15 residues. CDR3 coding DNA: TGTGCCAGCAGCTCACCACGGACAGGTCAAGAGACCCAGTACTTC. Protein sequence: CASSSPRTGQETQYF.

The CDR3 protein is CRAGQVSIHEQFF. CDR3 bases: TGCAGGGCGGGCCAGGTCTCTATACATGAGCAGTTCTTC. The chain recombines TRBV29-1 with TRBJ2-1; maybe TRBD2 (5 bases). Germline CDR1 reads SQVTM; CDR2 reads ANQGSEA. The CDR3 runs 13 residues.

In the case of this clone: At one boundary the junction diverges from the germline segment, which might be a read error. CDR3 loop: CTSSLNPNTGELFF. Written as DNA, the CDR3 is TGTACCAGCAGCTTAAATCCGAACACCGGGGAGCTGTTTTTT. The chain uses TRBV7-9 and TRBJ2-2; no clear D gene. Germline CDR1 is SEHNR and CDR2 is FQNEAQ (reference sequence). CDR3 length: 14 amino acids.

V is TRBV6-1 and J is TRBJ1-5, with D hard to call. The V gene's germline CDR1 is MNHNS and CDR2 SASEGT. Trimming stripped 2 bases from V and 3 bases from J, with 14 bases between. The CDR3 sequence is 16 residues long. CDR3 sequence: CASSERGLRLNQPQHF. The DNA of the CDR3 is TGTGCCAGCAGTGAACGGGGTTTGAGGCTCAATCAGCCCCAGCATTTT.

This chain links TRBV3-1 (or the pseudogene TRBV3-2) with TRBJ2-3; D gene unclear. This CDR3 has 14 residues. Germline lookup yields CDR1 LGHDT and CDR2 YNNKEL (reference sequence). V was trimmed by 1 base and J by 2 bases, leaving 7 bases between them. This CDR3 reads CASSQGCLTDTQYF. Written as DNA, the CDR3 is TGTGCCAGCAGCCAAGGCTGCCTCACAGATACGCAGTATTTT.

The chain links TRBV29-1 to TRBJ1-4; D gene unclear. The CDR3 has 12 residues. CDR1 and CDR2 (germline): SQVTM, ANQGSEA. The V end lost 4 bases, the J end lost 6 bases, and 9 bases lay between the germline ends. CDR3: CSVGERDEKLFF. As DNA, the CDR3 is TGCAGCGTTGGGGAGCGGGATGAAAAACTGTTTTTT.

The V call is TRBV6-5, the J call TRBJ2-7, with a tentative D call TRBD1 (6 bases). This CDR3 comprises 15 residues. V was shortened by 4 bases and J by 2 bases, with 15 bases between the two germline ends. Germline lookup yields CDR1 MNHEY and CDR2 SVGAGI. CDR3 sequence: CASSSTPGQAYEQYF. For the CDR3, the DNA is TGTGCCAGCAGTTCCACCCCGGGACAAGCCTACGAGCAGTACTTC.

Concerning this clone: The sample holds other DNA sequences that translate to the same CDR3. The chain carries TRBV6-2 or TRBV6-3 and TRBJ1-5, with 7 nucleotides matching TRBD1. Germline CDR1 reads MNHEY; CDR2 reads SVGEGT. V trimming: 2 bases; J trimming: 6 bases; junction bases outside the gene matches: 13. CDR3 length equals 17 residues. The CDR3 DNA sequence: TGTGCCAGCAGTTACGGTTTCAAGGGGCACAGGGGTCAGCCCCAGCATTTT. This encodes CASSYGFKGHRGQPQHF.

The chain links TRBV4-3 to TRBJ1-3; unclear D gene. Between the trimmed V and J ends, which lost 0 bases and 4 bases, there was a span of 13 bases. The CDR3 has 16 residues. Germline V CDR1 and CDR2: LGHNA, YSLEER. The CDR3 coding sequence is TGCGCCAGCAGCCAAGATCGGTCGGGTTACGGAAACACCATATATTTT. This sequence encodes CASSQDRSGYGNTIYF.

This clone has a single count. It may be a read error: a sequence one base away is much more abundant. The chain couples TRBV27 to TRBJ1-1; D ambiguous. Germline-derived CDR1 and CDR2 are MNHEY and SMNVEV (reference sequence). The CDR3 loop spans 15 amino acids. Trimming shortened V by 2 bases and J by 5 bases, and 15 bases separated the two germline ends. The CDR3 coding sequence is TGTGCCAGCAGTTTACGGATAGAAGGGAGGACTGAAGCTTTCTTT. It specifies CASSLRIEGRTEAFF.

The rearrangement uses TRBV10-3 and TRBJ2-1; D gene ambiguous. Germline V lookup: CDR1 ENHRY, CDR2 SYGVKD. CDR3 size: 12 residues. V lost 1 base and J lost 8, with 6 bases in between. The CDR3 DNA reads TGTGCCATCAGTGAGTTGGCCTATGAGCAGTTCTTC. Translation: CAISELAYEQFF.

V and J are TRBV29-1 and TRBJ2-5; 9 bases match TRBD1. J gave up 1 base and V 3 bases, and 6 bases lay outside the gene matches. Germline assignment: CDR1 SQVTM and CDR2 ANQGSEA. This CDR3 region has 15 residues. The DNA for the CDR3 is TGCAGCGTTGACGGGGACAGGGCCTTCCAAGAGACCCAGTACTTC. This gives the protein CSVDGDRAFQETQYF.

The chain carries TRBV28 and TRBJ2-3; TRBD2 might be the D (7 bases). CDR3 size: 15 residues. Between the trimmed V and J ends, which lost 4 bases and 1 base, there was a span of 12 bases. The germline V gene has CDR1 MDHEN and CDR2 SYDVKM. As DNA, the CDR3 is TGTGCCAGCAGTTACGAGGGGGGGGGCACAGATACGCAGTATTTT. This sequence encodes CASSYEGGGTDTQYF.

A single count supports this clone. The rearrangement uses TRBV28 and TRBJ1-2; TRBD1 might be the D (6 bases). The germline V and J ends were trimmed by 3 bases and 9 bases, with 23 bases remaining between them. CDR1 is MDHEN, CDR2 SYDVKM, per germline. The CDR3 is 16 amino acids. The CDR3 loop is CASSFVSGADLPSYTF. For the CDR3, the DNA is TGTGCCAGCAGTTTTGTGTCAGGGGCCGACCTCCCGAGCTACACCTTC.

V is TRBV9 and J is TRBJ2-1; D uncertain. CDR1 and CDR2 (germline): SGDLS, YYNGEE. V shed 2 bases and J shed 5 bases, with 5 bases lying between them. The CDR3 has 12 amino acids. The CDR3 loop is CASSVGHNEQFF. DNA for the CDR3: TGTGCCAGCAGCGTCGGTCACAATGAGCAGTTCTTC.

The chain recombines TRBV30 with TRBJ2-7; 8 positions agree with TRBD1. The V and J ends lost 8 bases and 2 bases, in that order; junction bases with no gene match: 5. Germline CDR1 GTSNPN, CDR2 SVGIG (reference sequence). The CDR3 contains 12 residues. CDR3 nucleotide sequence: TGTGCCGGTTCGACAGGGGCCTACGAGCAGTACTTC. Translating it yields CAGSTGAYEQYF.

The chain joins TRBV5-6 to TRBJ1-3; 8 nucleotides agree with TRBD1. There are 13 residues in the CDR3. Germline V gives CDR1 SGHDT, CDR2 YYEEEE. V was pared by 3 bases and J by 4 bases, with 0 bases of the junction left unmatched. The CDR3 DNA follows: TGTGCCAGCAGCTGGGACAGGGGAAACACCATATATTTT. It codes for CASSWDRGNTIYF.

A single count supports this clone. V usage is TRBV6-5 and J usage is TRBJ2-6; D is uncertain. Trimming pared 6 bases from V and 2 bases from J, leaving 11 bases between. Germline CDR1 and CDR2: MNHEY and SVGAGI. There are 15 residues in the CDR3. The CDR3 sequence: CASRAVLTGANVLTF. The CDR3 bases are TGTGCCAGCAGGGCCGTTCTGACTGGGGCCAACGTCCTGACTTTC.

With respect to this clone: Other DNA sequences in this sample translate to the same CDR3. The V gene is TRBV5-5, the J gene TRBJ1-2, with TRBD1 as a possible D gene (5 bases). Germline values: CDR1 SGHKS, CDR2 YYEKEE (reference sequence). V was trimmed by 3 bases and J by 2 bases, leaving 20 bases between them. The CDR3 runs to 17 residues. CDR3 region: CASSSTYTGARNYGYTF. The CDR3, as DNA: TGTGCCAGCAGCTCGACGTACACAGGAGCCCGGAACTATGGCTACACCTTC.

The chain carries TRBV30 and TRBJ2-5; 8 bases are a match to TRBD1. Germline loops: CDR1 GTSNPN, CDR2 SVGIG (reference sequence). The CDR3 extends over 13 amino acids. V lost 4 bases to trimming and J lost 4 bases; unmatched junction nucleotides: 5. CDR3: CAWMRTGTETQYF. CDR3 in DNA: TGTGCCTGGATGAGGACAGGGACAGAGACCCAGTACTTC.